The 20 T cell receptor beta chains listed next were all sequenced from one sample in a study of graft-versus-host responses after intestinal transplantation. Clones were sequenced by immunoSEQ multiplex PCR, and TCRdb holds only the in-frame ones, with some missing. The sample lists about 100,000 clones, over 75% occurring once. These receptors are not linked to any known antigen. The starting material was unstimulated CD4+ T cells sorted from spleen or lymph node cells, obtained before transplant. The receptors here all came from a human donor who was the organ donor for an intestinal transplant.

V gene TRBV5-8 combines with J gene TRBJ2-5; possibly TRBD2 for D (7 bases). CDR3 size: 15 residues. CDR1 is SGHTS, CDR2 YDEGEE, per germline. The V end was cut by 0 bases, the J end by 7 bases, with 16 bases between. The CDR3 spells CASSLGGGPSGTQYF. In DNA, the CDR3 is TGTGCCAGCAGCTTGGGGGGGGGCCCTTCGGGGACCCAGTACTTC.

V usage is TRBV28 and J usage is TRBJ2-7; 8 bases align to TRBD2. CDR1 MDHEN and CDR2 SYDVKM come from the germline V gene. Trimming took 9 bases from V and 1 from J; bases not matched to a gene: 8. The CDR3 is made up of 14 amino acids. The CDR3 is CARPGGDPSYEQYF. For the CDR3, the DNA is TGTGCCAGACCGGGGGGGGATCCTTCCTACGAGCAGTACTTC.

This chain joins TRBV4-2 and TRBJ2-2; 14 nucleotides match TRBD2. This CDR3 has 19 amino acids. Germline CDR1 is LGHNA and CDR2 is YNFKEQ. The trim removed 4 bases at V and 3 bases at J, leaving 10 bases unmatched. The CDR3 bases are TGTGCCAGCAGCCCATCCCTGACTAGCGGGGGGGCTGACACCGGGGAGCTGTTTTTT. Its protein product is CASSPSLTSGGADTGELFF.

The CDR3 loop is CATSTLGPNYGYTF. CDR3 in DNA: TGTGCCACCTCAACCCTGGGCCCTAACTATGGCTACACCTTC. The chain is built from TRBV5-6 and TRBJ1-2; the D is unclear. Per germline, CDR1 SGHDT and CDR2 YYEEEE. V shed 9 bases and J shed 0 bases, with 15 bases lying between them. The CDR3 has 14 amino acids.

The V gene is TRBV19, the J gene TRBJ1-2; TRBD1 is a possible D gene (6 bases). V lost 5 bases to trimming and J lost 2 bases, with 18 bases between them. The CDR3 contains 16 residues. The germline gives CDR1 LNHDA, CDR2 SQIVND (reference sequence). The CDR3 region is CASSPRDRRQNYGYTF. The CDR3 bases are TGTGCCAGTAGTCCCCGCGACAGGAGGCAGAACTATGGCTACACCTTC. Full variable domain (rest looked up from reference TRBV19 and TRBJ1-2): DGGITQSPKYLFRKEGQNVTLSCEQNLNHDAMYWYRQDPGQGLRLIYYSQIVNDFQKGDIAEGYSVSREKKESFPLTVTSAQKNPTAFYLCASSPRDRRQNYGYTFGSGTRLTVV.

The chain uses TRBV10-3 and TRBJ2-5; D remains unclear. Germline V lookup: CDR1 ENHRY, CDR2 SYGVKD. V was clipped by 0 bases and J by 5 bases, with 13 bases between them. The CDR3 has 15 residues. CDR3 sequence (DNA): TGTGCCATCAGTGAGTCTGACTCCAGAATGGAGACCCAGTACTTC. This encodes CAISESDSRMETQYF.

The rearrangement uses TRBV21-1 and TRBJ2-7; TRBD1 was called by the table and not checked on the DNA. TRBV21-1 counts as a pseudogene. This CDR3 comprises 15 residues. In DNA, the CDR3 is TGTGCCAGCATCTTAAAAGTTGGCAGCTCCTACGAGCAGTACTTC. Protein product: CASILKVGSSYEQYF.

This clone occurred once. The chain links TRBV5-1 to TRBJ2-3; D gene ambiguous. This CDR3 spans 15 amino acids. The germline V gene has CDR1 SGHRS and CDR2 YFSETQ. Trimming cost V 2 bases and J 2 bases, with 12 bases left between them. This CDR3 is CASSLLGLATDTQYF. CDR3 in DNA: TGCGCCAGCAGCTTATTAGGTCTTGCCACAGATACGCAGTATTTT.

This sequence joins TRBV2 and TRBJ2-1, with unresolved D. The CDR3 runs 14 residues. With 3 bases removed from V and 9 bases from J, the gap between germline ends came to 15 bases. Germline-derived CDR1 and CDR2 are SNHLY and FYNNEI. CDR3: CASSDPPTVSEQFF. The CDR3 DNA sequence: TGTGCCAGCAGTGATCCCCCAACAGTAAGTGAGCAGTTCTTC.

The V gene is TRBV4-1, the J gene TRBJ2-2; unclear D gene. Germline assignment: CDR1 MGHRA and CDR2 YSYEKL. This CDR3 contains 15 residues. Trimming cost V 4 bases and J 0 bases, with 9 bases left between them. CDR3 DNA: TGCGCCAGCAGCCCGGCGGATACGAACACCGGGGAGCTGTTTTTT. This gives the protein CASSPADTNTGELFF.

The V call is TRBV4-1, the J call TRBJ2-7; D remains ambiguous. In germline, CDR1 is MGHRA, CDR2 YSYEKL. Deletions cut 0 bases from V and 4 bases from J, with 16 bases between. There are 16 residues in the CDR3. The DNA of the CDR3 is TGCGCCAGCAGCCAAGATTGGGCCGGCAGAGGTTACGAGCAGTACTTC. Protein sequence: CASSQDWAGRGYEQYF.

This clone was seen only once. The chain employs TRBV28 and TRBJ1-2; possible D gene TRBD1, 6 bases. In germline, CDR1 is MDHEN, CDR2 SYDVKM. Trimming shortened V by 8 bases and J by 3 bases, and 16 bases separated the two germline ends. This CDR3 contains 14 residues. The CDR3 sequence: CASLNRERYYGYTF. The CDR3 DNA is TGTGCCAGCCTGAACAGGGAGAGGTACTATGGCTACACCTTC.

The CDR3 nucleotides are TGTGCCAGCAGCTTACAAGGGCGGGAAAAACTGTTTTTT. Its translation: CASSLQGREKLFF. V gene TRBV7-9 combines with J gene TRBJ1-4; D not certain. CDR1 SEHNR and CDR2 FQNEAQ come from the germline V gene (reference sequence). V was trimmed by 2 bases and J by 8 bases, leaving 9 bases between them. The CDR3 extends over 13 amino acids.

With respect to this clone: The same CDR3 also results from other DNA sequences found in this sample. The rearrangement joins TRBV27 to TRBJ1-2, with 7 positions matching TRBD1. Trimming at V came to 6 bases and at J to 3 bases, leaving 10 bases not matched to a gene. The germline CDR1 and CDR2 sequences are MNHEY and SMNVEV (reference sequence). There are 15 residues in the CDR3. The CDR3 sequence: CASRHTGVPDYGYTF. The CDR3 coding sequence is TGTGCCAGCAGACATACAGGGGTACCCGACTATGGCTACACCTTC.

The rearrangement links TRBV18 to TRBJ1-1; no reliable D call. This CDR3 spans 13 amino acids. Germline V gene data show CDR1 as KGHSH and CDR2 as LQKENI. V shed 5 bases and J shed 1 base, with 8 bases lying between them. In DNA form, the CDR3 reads TGTGCCAGCTCATTAAACAGGAACACTGAAGCTTTCTTT. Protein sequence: CASSLNRNTEAFF.

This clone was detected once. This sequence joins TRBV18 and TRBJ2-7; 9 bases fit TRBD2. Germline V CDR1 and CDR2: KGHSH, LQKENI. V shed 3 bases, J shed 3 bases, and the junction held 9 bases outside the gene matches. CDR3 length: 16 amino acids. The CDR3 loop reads CASSPFLGGGDYEQYF. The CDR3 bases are TGTGCCAGCTCACCCTTTCTTGGCGGGGGGGACTACGAGCAGTACTTC. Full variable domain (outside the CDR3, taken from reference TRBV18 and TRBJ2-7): NAGVMQNPRHLVRRRGQEARLRCSPMKGHSHVYWYRQLPEEGLKFMVYLQKENIIDESGMPKERFSAEFPKEGPSILRIQQVVRGDSAAYFCASSPFLGGGDYEQYFGPGTRLTVT.

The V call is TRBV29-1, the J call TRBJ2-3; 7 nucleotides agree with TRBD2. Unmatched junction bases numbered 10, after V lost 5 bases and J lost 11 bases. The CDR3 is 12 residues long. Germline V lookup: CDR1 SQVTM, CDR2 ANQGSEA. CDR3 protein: CSVWLAGVEQYF. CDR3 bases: TGCAGCGTTTGGCTCGCGGGGGTGGAGCAGTATTTT.

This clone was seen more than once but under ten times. CDR3 sequence (DNA): TGTGCCAGCAGCCCTCCAGGGGGGTGGTATGAGCAGTTCTTC. Protein: CASSPPGGWYEQFF. The chain recombines TRBV7-9 with TRBJ2-1, with D possibly matching TRBD1 (7 bases). The germline gives CDR1 SEHNR, CDR2 FQNEAQ (reference sequence). V lost 5 bases, J lost 8 bases, and 16 bases lay in between. This CDR3 spans 14 amino acids.

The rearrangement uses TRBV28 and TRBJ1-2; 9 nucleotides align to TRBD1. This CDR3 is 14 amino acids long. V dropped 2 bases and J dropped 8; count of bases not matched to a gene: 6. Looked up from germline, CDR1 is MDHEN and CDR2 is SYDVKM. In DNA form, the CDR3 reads TGTGCCAGCAGTTTAGGGGACAGGGTTAAAGGCTACACCTTC. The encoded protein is CASSLGDRVKGYTF.

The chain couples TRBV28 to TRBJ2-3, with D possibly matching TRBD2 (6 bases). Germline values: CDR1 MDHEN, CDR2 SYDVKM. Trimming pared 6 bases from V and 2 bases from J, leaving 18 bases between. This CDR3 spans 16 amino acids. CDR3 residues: CASSSPGGANTDTQYF. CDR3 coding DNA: TGTGCCAGCAGCTCTCCGGGCGGGGCCAACACAGATACGCAGTATTTT. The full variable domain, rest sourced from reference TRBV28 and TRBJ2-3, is DVKVTQSSRYLVKRTGEKVFLECVQDMDHENMFWYRQDPGLGLRLIYFSYDVKMKEKGDIPEGYSVSREKKERFSLILESASTNQTSMYLCASSSPGGANTDTQYFGPGTRLTVL.